This T cell receptor beta chain comes out of a study of shared clonotypes between healthy human individuals. Findings of the study overall: It was anticipated that sequencing depth would influence how many clonotypes donors shared. Larger estimated richness was generally seen in naive subsets than in memory subsets.

Germline trimming cut 5 bases from V and 6 bases from J; bases unmatched to any gene: 7. Germline V gene lookup returns CDR1 KGHSH and CDR2 LQKENI. The CDR3 totals 13 residues. TCRdb's table, derived via immunoSEQ multiplex PCR, lists solely in-frame clones and lacks some. The data show 2 million to 2.5 million clones, with approximately 96% seen just once and less than 0.15% held by the top ten. Regarding this clone: Its antigen remains unidentified.

The sequence came from a man aged 18 to 29 in good health. The sample was naive CD4+ T cells sorted from blood. Subset indicated: CD45RA+ positively selected. The V and J genes are TRBV18 and TRBJ2-7, with 7 positions matching TRBD1. CDR3 bases: TGTGCCAGCTCAGGGCTGGACAGGTCCGAGCAGTACTTC. This translates into CASSGLDRSEQYF.